This T cell receptor beta chain was identified in a study of blood T cells in healthy people across ages. For this clonotype: The antigen remains unidentified.

Through a sample-barcoded 5' primer and a J-beta primer mix, a second PCR was run for roughly 6 to 12 cycles. TCRdb processed the 5' RACE reads anew with MiXCR; each CDR3 protein has one entry. Of some 780,000 distinct CDR3 sequences listed, just over 55% were seen once; the top ten hold roughly 26%. Study-wide results and caveats: Correlation between TCR beta diversity and naive T cell percentage was strong.

The V end was cut by 8 bases, the J end by 0 bases, with 17 bases between. This CDR3 is built from 16 residues. Material: blood. This chain uses TRBV12-3 or TRBV12-4 with TRBJ1-3, with unresolved D. The TCR comes from a man aged 40-49 years in good health. The CDR3 loop is CASLSKGAGSGNTIYF. The CDR3 DNA reads as TGTGCCAGCCTATCCAAGGGCGCCGGCTCTGGAAACACCATATATTTT.